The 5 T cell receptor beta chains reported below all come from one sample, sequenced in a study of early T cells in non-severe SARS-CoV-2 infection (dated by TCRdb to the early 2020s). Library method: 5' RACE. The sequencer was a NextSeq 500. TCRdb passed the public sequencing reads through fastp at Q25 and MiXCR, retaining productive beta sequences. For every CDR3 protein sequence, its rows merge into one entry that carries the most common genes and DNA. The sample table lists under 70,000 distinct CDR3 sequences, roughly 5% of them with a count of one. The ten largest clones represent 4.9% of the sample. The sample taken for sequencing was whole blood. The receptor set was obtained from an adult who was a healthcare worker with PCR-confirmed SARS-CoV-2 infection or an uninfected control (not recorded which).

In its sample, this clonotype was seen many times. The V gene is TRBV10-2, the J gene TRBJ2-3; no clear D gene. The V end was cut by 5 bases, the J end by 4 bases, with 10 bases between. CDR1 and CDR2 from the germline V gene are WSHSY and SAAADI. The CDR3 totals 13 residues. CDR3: CASSFARADTQYF. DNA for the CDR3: TGCGCCAGCAGTTTCGCCCGAGCAGATACGCAGTATTTT.

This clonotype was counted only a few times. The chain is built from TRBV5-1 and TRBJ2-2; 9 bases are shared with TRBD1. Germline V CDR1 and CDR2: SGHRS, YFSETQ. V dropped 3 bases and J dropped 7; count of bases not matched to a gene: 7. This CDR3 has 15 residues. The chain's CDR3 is CASSSGQGRIGELFF. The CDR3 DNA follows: TGCGCCAGCAGCTCGGGACAGGGCCGCATCGGGGAGCTGTTTTTT. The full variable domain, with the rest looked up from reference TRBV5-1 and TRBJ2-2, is KAGVTQTPRYLIKTRGQQVTLSCSPISGHRSVSWYQQTPGQGLQFLFEYFSETQRNKGNFPGRFSGRQFSNSRSEMNVSTLELGDSALYLCASSSGQGRIGELFFGEGSRLTVL.

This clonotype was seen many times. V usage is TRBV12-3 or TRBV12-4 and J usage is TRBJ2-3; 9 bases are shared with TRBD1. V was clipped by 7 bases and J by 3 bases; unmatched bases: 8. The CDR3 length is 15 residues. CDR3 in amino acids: CASIAGTGSTDTQYF. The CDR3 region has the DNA TGTGCCAGCATAGCCGGGACAGGGAGTACAGATACGCAGTATTTT.

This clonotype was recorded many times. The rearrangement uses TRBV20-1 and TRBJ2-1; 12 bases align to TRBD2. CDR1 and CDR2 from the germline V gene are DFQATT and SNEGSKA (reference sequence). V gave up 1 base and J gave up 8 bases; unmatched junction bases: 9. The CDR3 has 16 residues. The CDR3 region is CSARGPPSGRGHEQFF. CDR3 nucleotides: TGCAGTGCTAGAGGTCCTCCTAGCGGGAGGGGACATGAGCAGTTCTTC.

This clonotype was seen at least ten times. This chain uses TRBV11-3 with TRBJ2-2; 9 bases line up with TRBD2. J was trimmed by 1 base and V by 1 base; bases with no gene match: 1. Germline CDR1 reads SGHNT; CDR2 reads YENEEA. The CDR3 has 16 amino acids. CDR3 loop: CASSLGTSENTGELFF. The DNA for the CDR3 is TGTGCCAGCAGCTTAGGGACTAGCGAGAACACCGGGGAGCTGTTTTTT.